This TCR beta chain came from a study of shared clonotypes between healthy human individuals. Study-wide points: In this cohort, only blood was sampled, and tissue repertoires likely differ. Non-shared clonotypes displayed generation probabilities falling below those of clonotypes present in all four donors.

On this clone itself: Its antigen is currently unknown.

Each sample came from a Caucasian adult donor living in Nashville, Tennessee. An even split of each subset's genomic DNA across several immunoSEQ plates was performed. Method: immunoSEQ multiplex PCR; TCRdb's copy keeps in-frame clones and lacks some. Among under 1,100,000 clones, about 75% were seen once, and the ten largest hold about 1.5%. Trimming cost V 7 bases and J 5 bases, with 14 bases left between them. The germline V gene encodes CDR1 MDHEN and CDR2 SYDVKM. This CDR3 region has 14 residues. This clonotype was sampled from a man younger than 35 in good health. Sequencing used memory CD4+ T cells sorted from blood. Subset: CD45RA-negative fraction. The V and J genes are TRBV28 and TRBJ2-2; D possibly corresponds to TRBD1 (6 bases). The CDR3 protein is CASTEVGTTGELFF. DNA for the CDR3: TGTGCCAGCACCGAGGTGGGGACAACCGGGGAGCTGTTTTTT.